This T cell receptor beta chain came from a study of blood T cell repertoires in COVID-19. Across the study: The samples span acute and convalescent COVID-19 from the United States, Italy and Spain.

The CDR3 has 17 amino acids. Germline lookup yields CDR1 ENHRY and CDR2 SYGVKD. Between the trimmed V and J ends, which lost 2 bases and 5 bases, there was a span of 20 bases. The table came from immunoSEQ multiplex PCR; TCRdb's copy has only in-frame clones and leaves some out. There are about 270,000 clones in the sample; 75% to 95% occur only once, and about 2.5% lies in the top ten. This clonotype was sampled from a person between 18 and 35 years old with COVID-19, enrolled during active disease. The gene calls are TRBV10-3 and TRBJ2-3; D perhaps matches TRBD2 (7 bases). The source material was peripheral blood. The CDR3 is CAISERVGGGHQDTQYF. The CDR3 DNA follows: TGTGCCATCAGTGAGCGGGTAGGGGGAGGGCATCAAGATACGCAGTATTTT.